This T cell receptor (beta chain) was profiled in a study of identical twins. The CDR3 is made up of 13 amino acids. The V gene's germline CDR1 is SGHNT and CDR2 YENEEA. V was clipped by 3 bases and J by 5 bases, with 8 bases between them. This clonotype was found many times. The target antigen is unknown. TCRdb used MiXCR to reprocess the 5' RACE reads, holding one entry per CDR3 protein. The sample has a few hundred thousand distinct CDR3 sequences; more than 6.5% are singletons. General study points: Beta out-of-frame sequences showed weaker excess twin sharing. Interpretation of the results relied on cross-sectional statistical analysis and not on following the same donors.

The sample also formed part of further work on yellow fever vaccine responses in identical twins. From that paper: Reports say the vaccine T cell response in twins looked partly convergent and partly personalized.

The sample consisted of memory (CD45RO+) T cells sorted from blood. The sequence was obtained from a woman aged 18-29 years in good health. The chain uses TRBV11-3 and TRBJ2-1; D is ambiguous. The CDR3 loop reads CASSLGVHNEQFF. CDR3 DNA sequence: TGTGCCAGCAGCTTGGGCGTACACAATGAGCAGTTCTTC.